This passage covers 12 T cell receptor beta chains from one sample sequenced in a study of T cell repertoires in cytomegalovirus infection. MiXCR was run by TCRdb on the reads, yielding one entry per CDR3 protein. The sample contains under 300,000 distinct CDR3 sequences, roughly an eighth of which appear only once. The specimen was PBMCs. Receptors originate from a human donor in good health (CMV status not recorded). Some clones in this sample may be carry-over from other donors' samples.

Concerning this clonotype: With a much larger clone just one base away, this may be a read error. It is likely a read error, because the conserved phenylalanine at the end of the CDR3 is missing. The gene calls are TRBV7-2 and TRBJ1-6, with D possibly being TRBD1 (6 bases). Per the germline V gene, CDR1 is SGHTA and CDR2 is FQGNSA. This CDR3 region has 15 residues. V was pared by 5 bases and J by 2 bases, with 10 bases between. As DNA, the CDR3 is TGTGCCAGCAGCACGGACAGAGCCTATAATTCACCCCTCCACTCT. As protein: CASSTDRAYNSPLHS.

This chain connects TRBV7-9 to TRBJ1-5, with TRBD1 matching 7 bases. The V and J ends lost 5 bases and 1 base, in that order; junction bases with no gene match: 5. The CDR3 sequence is 15 residues long. Germline V gene sequence: CDR1 SEHNR, CDR2 FQNEAQ (reference sequence). This CDR3 is CASSPEQGSNQPQHF. In DNA form, the CDR3 reads TGTGCCAGCAGCCCCGAACAGGGGAGCAATCAGCCCCAGCATTTT.

The rearrangement joins TRBV15 to TRBJ1-4; D possibly corresponds to TRBD1 (6 bases). Germline V gene data show CDR1 as LNHNV and CDR2 as YYDKDF (reference sequence). The CDR3 has 13 amino acids. Deletions cut 1 base from V and 8 bases from J, with 8 bases between. CDR3 protein: CATSRAGDEKLFF. Here the CDR3 DNA reads TGTGCCACCAGCAGAGCAGGGGACGAAAAACTGTTTTTT. The whole variable domain, filled in from reference TRBV15 and TRBJ1-4, reads DAMVIQNPRYQVTQFGKPVTLSCSQTLNHNVMYWYQQKSSQAPKLLFHYYDKDFNNEADTPDNFQSRRPNTSFCFLDIRSPGLGDTAMYLCATSRAGDEKLFFGSGTQLSVL.

Remarks on this clonotype: Just one base apart from a much larger clone, this may be a read error. This chain links TRBV7-9 with TRBJ1-6, with D perhaps matching TRBD1 (5 bases). Germline-derived CDR1 and CDR2 are SEHNR and FQNEAQ (reference sequence). The CDR3 sequence is 13 residues long. CDR3 bases: TGTCCCAGCAGTTCGCCGGGACTTTCACCCCTCCACTTT. Protein product: CPSSSPGLSPLHF.

This clonotype was picked up many times. The chain recombines TRBV5-6 with TRBJ2-5; either TRBD1 or TRBD2 may fit D (5 bases each). Trimming took 10 bases from V and 0 from J, leaving 19 bases between them. The CDR3 has 15 amino acids. Germline-derived CDR1 and CDR2 are SGHDT and YYEEEE. CDR3 region: CASTPGPLYQETQYF. The CDR3 region has the DNA TGTGCCTCAACTCCGGGACCCCTGTACCAAGAGACCCAGTACTTC.

There are many counts of this clonotype. The chain combines TRBV7-9 with TRBJ1-1; D remains unclear. Germline V gives CDR1 SEHNR, CDR2 FQNEAQ (reference sequence). The V end lost 6 bases, the J end lost 8 bases, and 13 bases lay between the germline ends. The CDR3 consists of 12 residues. CDR3: CASRGSFEEAFF. CDR3 DNA: TGTGCCAGCAGAGGGTCTTTCGAGGAAGCTTTCTTT.

This clonotype occurred many times. The chain has TRBV7-2 and TRBJ2-5; 8 nucleotides agree with TRBD1. Germline V gene lookup returns CDR1 SGHTA and CDR2 FQGNSA. The CDR3 has 14 residues. The V and J ends lost 5 bases and 4 bases, in that order; junction bases with no gene match: 6. CDR3 region: CASSRTGTGETQYF. CDR3 coding DNA: TGTGCCAGCAGCCGGACAGGGACAGGAGAGACCCAGTACTTC. The variable domain in full, with the rest retrieved from reference TRBV7-2 and TRBJ2-5, is GAGVSQSPSNKVTEKGKDVELRCDPISGHTALYWYRQSLGQGLEFLIYFQGNSAPDKSGLPSDRFSAERTGGSVSTLTIQRTQQEDSAVYLCASSRTGTGETQYFGPGTRLLVL.

In this sample, this clonotype turned up once. CDR3 DNA: TGTGCCAGCAGGTTGACAGGGAGGAATGAGCAGTTCTTC. Translated: CASRLTGRNEQFF. The chain employs TRBV5-6 and TRBJ2-1, with D possibly TRBD1 on 7 matching bases. The V gene lost 5 bases and the J gene lost 7 bases, with 13 bases spanning the gap. The CDR3 covers 13 residues. The germline V gene encodes CDR1 SGHDT and CDR2 YYEEEE.

In this sample, this clonotype turned up a few times. The chain links TRBV29-1 to TRBJ2-7, with D perhaps matching TRBD1 or TRBD2 (5 bases each). CDR1 and CDR2 (germline): SQVTM, ANQGSEA. V lost 4 bases and J 2 bases, leaving 18 bases between the germline ends. The CDR3 extends over 15 amino acids. The chain's CDR3 is CSVVGILGVPYEQYF. CDR3 bases: TGCAGCGTTGTGGGGATTTTGGGGGTCCCCTACGAGCAGTACTTC.

This clonotype was seen at least ten times. This sequence joins TRBV7-2 and TRBJ2-2; 8 nucleotides match TRBD2. The CDR3 has 15 amino acids. The germline gives CDR1 SGHTA, CDR2 FQGNSA. Trimming removed 3 bases from V and 5 bases from J; junction bases left unmatched: 5. The CDR3 sequence: CASSLTSEGTGELFF. In DNA form, the CDR3 reads TGTGCCAGCAGCTTGACTAGCGAAGGAACCGGGGAGCTGTTTTTT. Variable domain in full (rest from reference TRBV7-2 and TRBJ2-2): GAGVSQSPSNKVTEKGKDVELRCDPISGHTALYWYRQSLGQGLEFLIYFQGNSAPDKSGLPSDRFSAERTGGSVSTLTIQRTQQEDSAVYLCASSLTSEGTGELFFGEGSRLTVL.

This clonotype was seen at least ten times. The chain employs TRBV28 and TRBJ2-3; 8 nucleotides line up with TRBD1. J gave up 4 bases and V 3 bases, and 9 bases lay outside the gene matches. Per germline, CDR1 MDHEN and CDR2 SYDVKM. The CDR3 extends over 16 amino acids. The CDR3 sequence is CASSFSSGGASDTQYF. The CDR3 bases are TGTGCCAGCAGTTTTTCTTCAGGGGGCGCGTCAGATACGCAGTATTTT.

This clonotype came up many times. The rearrangement links TRBV28 to TRBJ1-6; D perhaps matches TRBD1 (5 bases). The CDR3 spans 11 residues. V was pared by 8 bases and J by 8 bases, with 7 bases between. The germline gives CDR1 MDHEN, CDR2 SYDVKM. CDR3 nucleotide sequence: TGTGCCAGCGGGACGGATTCACCCCTCCACTTT. Its protein is CASGTDSPLHF.